A single sample gave rise to the 30 T cell receptor beta chains below, sequenced in a study of blood T cell repertoires in COVID-19. Clones were sequenced by immunoSEQ multiplex PCR, and TCRdb holds only the in-frame ones, with some missing. The sample has some 300,000 clones; 80% to 90% are singletons. Sequencing used peripheral blood. The source is an older woman with COVID-19, enrolled during active disease.

V usage is TRBV2 and J usage is TRBJ2-5; 8 nucleotides match TRBD1. The length of the CDR3 is 14 residues. CDR1 SNHLY and CDR2 FYNNEI come from the germline V gene. V dropped 8 bases and J dropped 5; count of bases not matched to a gene: 10. The CDR3: CASGEGQGWETQYF. The CDR3 DNA is TGTGCCAGCGGGGAAGGACAGGGCTGGGAGACCCAGTACTTC.

CDR3 bases: TGTGCCAGCTCACTAGGTACAGGGAGCTCTGGGGCCAACGTCCTGACTTTC. Translation gives CASSLGTGSSGANVLTF. The genes are TRBV18 and TRBJ2-6, with a possible D match to TRBD1 (6 bases). Trimming cost V 4 bases and J 0 bases, with 13 bases left between them. CDR1 is KGHSH, CDR2 LQKENI, per germline. The CDR3 loop spans 17 amino acids.

The chain is built from TRBV9 and TRBJ1-5; 10 bases fit TRBD1. Germline CDR1 reads SGDLS; CDR2 reads YYNGEE. This CDR3 contains 12 residues. V lost 7 bases and J lost 7; bases outside the gene matches: 2. CDR3 nucleotides: TGTGCCAGCGGACAGGGGGACCAGCCCCAGCATTTT. It encodes CASGQGDQPQHF.

This sequence joins TRBV7-2 and TRBJ1-1, with TRBD1 identical over 7 bases. The CDR3 covers 14 residues. Germline lookup yields CDR1 SGHTA and CDR2 FQGNSA. Trimming cost V 3 bases and J 1 base; bases outside gene matches: 2. The CDR3: CASSFRQGNTEAFF. The CDR3 DNA sequence: TGTGCCAGCAGCTTCAGACAGGGGAACACTGAAGCTTTCTTT.

The genes are TRBV24-1 and TRBJ2-1; 7 bases line up with TRBD1. The ends lost 6 bases at V and 10 bases at J; junction bases unmatched: 14. The germline V gene has CDR1 KGHDR and CDR2 SFDVKD. The CDR3 spans 15 residues. CDR3 residues: CATSPGTAQTKEQFF. The CDR3 nucleotides read TGTGCCACCAGTCCAGGGACAGCACAAACTAAAGAGCAGTTCTTC.

The V and J genes are TRBV7-2 and TRBJ1-1, with 7 bases fitting TRBD1. Losses at the gene ends were 5 bases for V and 0 bases for J; bases not matched to a gene: 6. Germline V CDR1 and CDR2: SGHTA, FQGNSA. CDR3 size: 15 residues. The CDR3 DNA is TGTGCCAGCAGCCTAGGGGGCGGGGTGAACACTGAAGCTTTCTTT. Encoded protein: CASSLGGGVNTEAFF.

This clone was detected once. J is TRBJ1-4 and V is TRBV9; D remains unclear. Germline V lookup: CDR1 SGDLS, CDR2 YYNGEE. The CDR3 runs to 15 residues. V was pared by 0 bases and J by 8 bases, with 14 bases between. Here the CDR3 DNA reads TGTGCCAGCAGCGTAGAAGGCACTAACGGAGAAAAACTGTTTTTT. It yields the protein CASSVEGTNGEKLFF.

This chain uses TRBV15 with TRBJ1-2; D is perhaps TRBD1 (5 bases). CDR1 LNHNV and CDR2 YYDKDF come from the germline V gene (reference sequence). Trimming left V 0 bases short and J 8 bases short, with 22 bases between. The CDR3 is made up of 17 amino acids. The DNA for the CDR3 is TGTGCCACCAGCAGAGATGAATCATGGAAAGGGGCGCGGGGCTACACCTTC. Amino acids: CATSRDESWKGARGYTF.

This clone was counted a single time. This rearrangement joins TRBV7-3 to TRBJ1-1, with TRBD1 matching over 7 bases. Germline V gives CDR1 SGHTA, CDR2 FQGTGA. The V segment lost 5 bases and the J segment 1 base; nucleotides outside the gene matches: 1. The CDR3 is 13 residues long. DNA for the CDR3: TGTGCCAGCAGCAGACAGGGGAACACTGAAGCTTTCTTT. It encodes CASSRQGNTEAFF. The whole variable domain, filled in from reference TRBV7-3 and TRBJ1-1, reads GAGVSQTPSNKVTEKGKYVELRCDPISGHTALYWYRQSLGQGPEFLIYFQGTGAADDSGLPNDRFFAVRPEGSVSTLKIQRTERGDSAVYLCASSRQGNTEAFFGQGTRLTVV.

The V call is TRBV29-1, the J call TRBJ2-7; D unclear. The CDR3 totals 12 residues. The V and J ends lost 2 bases and 0 bases respectively, with 5 bases between them. Germline V CDR1 and CDR2: SQVTM, ANQGSEA. As DNA, the CDR3 is TGCAGCGTTGAATTATTCTCCTACGAGCAGTACTTC. This sequence encodes CSVELFSYEQYF.

This clone was recorded a few times. This chain joins TRBV10-1 and TRBJ2-1; 8 nucleotides agree with TRBD1. CDR1 and CDR2 from the germline V gene are WNHNN and SYGVQD (reference sequence). V shed 5 bases and J 3 bases; nucleotides not matched to a gene: 6. The CDR3 length is 15 residues. The chain's CDR3 is CASSLRQGLYNEQFF. Here the CDR3 DNA reads TGCGCCAGCAGTTTACGACAGGGGCTCTACAATGAGCAGTTCTTC.

J is TRBJ1-2 and V is TRBV27; TRBD1 matches 8 bases. Germline CDR1 reads MNHEY; CDR2 reads SMNVEV (reference sequence). This CDR3 spans 14 amino acids. Trimming at V came to 5 bases and at J to 2 bases, leaving 4 bases not matched to a gene. CDR3 nucleotide sequence: TGTGCCAGCAGTACGAGGGACAGGAACTATGGCTACACCTTC. Protein product: CASSTRDRNYGYTF.

V gene TRBV5-6 combines with J gene TRBJ1-4, with D hard to call. This CDR3 spans 12 amino acids. Trimming cost V 1 base and J 13 bases, with 11 bases left between them. Germline V gene sequence: CDR1 SGHDT, CDR2 YYEEEE. CDR3 in DNA: TGTGCCAGCAGCTTGATCGGGAATTTACTGTTTTTT. It specifies CASSLIGNLLFF.

This clone showed up just a few times. The chain couples TRBV2 to TRBJ1-2; D remains ambiguous. This CDR3 has 14 residues. Germline V gives CDR1 SNHLY, CDR2 FYNNEI. The V end was cut by 7 bases, the J end by 3 bases, with 15 bases between. CDR3 bases: TGTGCCAGCAAGGCCTCGGGGTTGGACTATGGCTACACCTTC. Translating it yields CASKASGLDYGYTF.

The CDR3 DNA sequence: TGTGCCAGCAGCATGGGACAGGGGACGGGTTCACCCCTCCACTTT. It encodes CASSMGQGTGSPLHF. The J gene is TRBJ1-6, the V gene TRBV5-4, with TRBD1 matching over 10 bases. The V and J ends lost 4 bases and 9 bases, in that order; junction bases with no gene match: 7. Looked up from germline, CDR1 is SGHNT and CDR2 is YYREEE (reference sequence). The CDR3 has 15 residues.

The chain joins TRBV28 to TRBJ1-6; a weak D match, TRBD1 (6 bases). The CDR3 contains 15 residues. CDR1 and CDR2 (germline): MDHEN, SYDVKM. Trimming left V 5 bases short and J 7 bases short, with 15 bases between. CDR3 amino acids: CASSRTGLRNSPLHF. The CDR3, as DNA: TGTGCCAGCAGTCGTACAGGGTTACGGAATTCACCCCTCCACTTT.

As DNA, the CDR3 is TGTGCCAGCAGCGTAGAGCCGGGCGCAGGGGCTAATGAAAAACTGTTTTTT. It codes for CASSVEPGAGANEKLFF. The chain combines TRBV9 with TRBJ1-4; D might be TRBD1 (6 bases). The CDR3 sequence is 17 residues long. Per germline, CDR1 SGDLS and CDR2 YYNGEE. V was cut by 0 bases and J by 3 bases, with 15 bases left in between.

The chain employs TRBV5-1 and TRBJ1-1; 10 bases match TRBD1. Trimming took 3 bases from V and 0 from J; bases not matched to a gene: 5. This CDR3 region has 16 residues. Germline values: CDR1 SGHRS, CDR2 YFSETQ. The chain's CDR3 is CASSSRTGGVNTEAFF. CDR3 DNA: TGCGCCAGCAGCTCGAGGACAGGGGGAGTGAACACTGAAGCTTTCTTT.

V is TRBV6-5 and J is TRBJ2-7; 8 nucleotides line up with TRBD1. After removal of 11 bases from V and 1 base from J, the junction contained 4 bases not matched to a gene. The CDR3 is 12 residues long. Germline V gives CDR1 MNHEY, CDR2 SVGAGI. In DNA form, the CDR3 reads TGTGCCTCGAGGACAGGGTCCTACGAGCAGTACTTC. Translating gives CASRTGSYEQYF.

V and J are TRBV6-5 and TRBJ1-1; tentatively, D is TRBD1 (6 bases). The CDR3 totals 13 residues. Trimming removed 6 bases from V and 6 bases from J, with 14 bases in between. Per the germline V gene, CDR1 is MNHEY and CDR2 is SVGAGI. The CDR3 nucleotides read TGTGCCAGCAGAACAGGGATTAGCGCTGAAGCTTTCTTT. Translating it yields CASRTGISAEAFF.

The rearrangement links TRBV28 to TRBJ1-5, with TRBD1 matching 7 bases. The CDR3 totals 16 residues. Germline CDR1 and CDR2: MDHEN and SYDVKM. V was pared by 6 bases and J by 4 bases, with 12 bases of the junction left unmatched. The CDR3 is CASRYLRQGQNQPQHF. In nucleotides, the CDR3 is TGTGCCAGCAGATACCTTCGACAGGGCCAAAATCAGCCCCAGCATTTT.

The rearrangement joins TRBV5-6 to TRBJ2-1; the match to TRBD1 covers 7 bases. Trimming cost V 4 bases and J 5 bases; bases outside gene matches: 18. The length of the CDR3 is 18 residues. Per germline, CDR1 SGHDT and CDR2 YYEEEE. DNA of the CDR3: TGTGCCAGCAGCCAACCCATCCCGCGGACAGGAGATCACAATGAGCAGTTCTTC. Amino acids: CASSQPIPRTGDHNEQFF.

This clone turned up a few times. The chain has TRBV5-1 and TRBJ2-2, with 8 nucleotides matching TRBD2. CDR3 length equals 18 residues. Germline trimming cut 3 bases from V and 0 bases from J; bases unmatched to any gene: 10. CDR1 SGHRS and CDR2 YFSETQ come from the germline V gene. This CDR3 reads CASSWPVAGTANTGELFF. CDR3 nucleotide sequence: TGCGCCAGCAGCTGGCCCGTAGCGGGGACCGCGAACACCGGGGAGCTGTTTTTT.

The chain carries TRBV12-3 or TRBV12-4 and TRBJ1-2; no clear D. V was clipped by 5 bases and J by 2 bases, with 6 bases between them. This CDR3 has 12 residues. The CDR3 bases are TGTGCCAGCAGTCCCGGGAACTATGGCTACACCTTC. Amino acids: CASSPGNYGYTF.

The chain links TRBV4-1 to TRBJ1-5; D remains unclear. The germline V gene has CDR1 MGHRA and CDR2 YSYEKL. The CDR3 is 15 amino acids. Trimming took off 1 base at V and 3 bases at J, with 10 bases between the two ends. The CDR3 DNA reads TGCGCCAGCAGCCAAGTTGAGACAACCAATCAGCCCCAGCATTTT. Translating gives CASSQVETTNQPQHF.

The CDR3 DNA is TGCGCCAGCAGCCAACTTAATTTGGAGGGCTACACCTTC. Its protein product is CASSQLNLEGYTF. The chain couples TRBV4-1 to TRBJ1-2, with D unclear. The V gene's germline CDR1 is MGHRA and CDR2 YSYEKL. V lost 2 bases and J lost 8, with 12 bases in between. This CDR3 region has 13 residues.

The V and J genes are TRBV9 and TRBJ2-5; 8 nucleotides align to TRBD1. The CDR3 consists of 15 residues. Germline CDR1 is SGDLS and CDR2 is YYNGEE. The ends lost 0 bases at V and 4 bases at J; junction bases unmatched: 5. The DNA for the CDR3 is TGTGCCAGCAGCGTAGCGACAGGGGACAGAGAGACCCAGTACTTC. Its protein is CASSVATGDRETQYF.

This clone has ten or more counts. Other DNA variants within this sample encode the same CDR3. This chain connects TRBV27 to TRBJ1-6; 10 nucleotides match TRBD1. Germline assignment: CDR1 MNHEY and CDR2 SMNVEV (reference sequence). The CDR3 totals 14 residues. The trim removed 5 bases at V and 10 bases at J, leaving 5 bases unmatched. The CDR3 DNA is TGTGCCAGCAGTGATGGGACAGGGGAATCACCCCTCCACTTT. As protein: CASSDGTGESPLHF.

The CDR3 reads CASSQGVEGTGGYTF. The CDR3 DNA sequence: TGTGCCAGCAGCCAAGGGGTCGAGGGGACTGGAGGCTACACCTTC. The genes are TRBV14 and TRBJ1-2, with a weak D call TRBD1 (5 bases). With 1 base removed from V and 8 bases from J, the gap between germline ends came to 17 bases. The length of the CDR3 is 15 residues. Looked up from germline, CDR1 is SGHDN and CDR2 is FVKESK.

The V call is TRBV18, the J call TRBJ2-1; TRBD1 aligns across 7 bases. The CDR3 has 14 residues. Germline V gene lookup returns CDR1 KGHSH and CDR2 LQKENI. J was trimmed by 9 bases and V by 2 bases; bases with no gene match: 7. CDR3 sequence reads: CASSPIQGVGEQFF. CDR3 bases: TGTGCCAGCTCACCAATCCAGGGGGTAGGTGAGCAGTTCTTC.